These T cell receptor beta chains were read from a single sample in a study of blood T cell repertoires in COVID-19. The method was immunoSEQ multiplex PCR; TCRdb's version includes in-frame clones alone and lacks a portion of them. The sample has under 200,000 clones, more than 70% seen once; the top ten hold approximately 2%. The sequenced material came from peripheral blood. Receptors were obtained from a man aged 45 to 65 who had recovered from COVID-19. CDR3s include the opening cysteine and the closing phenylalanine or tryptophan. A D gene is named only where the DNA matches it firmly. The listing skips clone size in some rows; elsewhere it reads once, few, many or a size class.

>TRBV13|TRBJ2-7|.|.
CASSPAAGYEQYF
TGTGCCAGCAGCCCCGCGGCGGGATACGAGCAGTACTTC
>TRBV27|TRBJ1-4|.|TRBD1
CASSKNRGREKLFF
TGTGCCAGCAGCAAAAACAGGGGGCGTGAAAAACTGTTTTTT
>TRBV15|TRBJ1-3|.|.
CATSRDPGGNTIYF
TGTGCCACCAGCAGAGATCCGGGAGGAAACACCATATATTTT
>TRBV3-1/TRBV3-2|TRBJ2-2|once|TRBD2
CASSQESLAGFTTGELFF
TGTGCCAGCAGCCAAGAAAGCCTAGCGGGATTCACCACCGGGGAGCTGTTTTTT
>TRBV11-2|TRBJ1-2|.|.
CASSLARGVKGYTF
TGTGCCAGCAGCCTAGCTAGGGGCGTGAAGGGCTACACCTTC
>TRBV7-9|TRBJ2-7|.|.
CASSLGELEQYF
TGTGCCAGCAGCTTAGGTGAACTCGAGCAGTACTTC
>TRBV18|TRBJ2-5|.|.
CASSPLGVWQETQYF
TGTGCCAGCTCACCACTCGGGGTTTGGCAAGAGACCCAGTACTTC
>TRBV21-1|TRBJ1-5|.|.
CAGHGTVRPQHF
TGTGCCGGTCACGGTACCGTACGGCCCCAGCATTTT
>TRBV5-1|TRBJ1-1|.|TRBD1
CASSLGTGAPPAFF
TGCGCCAGCAGCTTGGGGACAGGGGCGCCGCCGGCTTTCTTT
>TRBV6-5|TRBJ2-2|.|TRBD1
CARGTVTPGELFF
TGTGCCAGAGGGACAGTCACCCCCGGGGAGCTGTTTTTT
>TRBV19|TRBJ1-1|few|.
CASSRGTEAFF
TGTGCCAGTAGTCGAGGCACTGAAGCTTTCTTT
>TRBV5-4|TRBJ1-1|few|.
CASSSQEKNEAFF
TGTGCCAGCAGCTCCCAAGAGAAAAACGAAGCTTTCTTT
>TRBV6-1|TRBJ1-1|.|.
CASSDGGRIAFF
TGTGCCAGCAGTGACGGGGGGAGGATCGCTTTCTTT